The sequence of this T cell receptor beta chain was determined in a study of blood T cell repertoires in COVID-19. In the study overall: The United States, Italy and Spain provided the acute and convalescent COVID-19 samples. PBMCs, B-cell-depleted T cells, or T cells were the source of the cDNA or gDNA that made up the material.

V lost 0 bases and J 4 bases, leaving 9 bases between the germline ends. The CDR3 has 14 residues. Germline V lookup: CDR1 ENHRY, CDR2 SYGVKD. Seattle's cohort entered during active infection and was followed longitudinally. In the authors' workflow: Using reference gene primer amplification, nucleated cell counts were estimated. Clones were sequenced by immunoSEQ multiplex PCR, and TCRdb holds only the in-frame ones, with some missing. Clone size and V and J calls were adopted from that table, with D and trimming inferred from the DNA. The sample includes about 260,000 clones, 85% to 90% of them seen just once.

The chain links TRBV10-3 to TRBJ1-2; weak D call: TRBD1 (5 bases). The sample was peripheral blood. This clonotype was obtained from a woman aged 25 to 39 with COVID-19, enrolled during active disease. The CDR3 bases are TGTGCCATCAGTGAGTCAGGGGCGAGCTATGGCTACACCTTC. Translating gives CAISESGASYGYTF.